The 3 T cell receptor beta chains in this list originate from one sample, sequenced in a study of shared clonotypes between healthy human individuals. Naivety among CD8 cells was defined by CD45RO negativity and positive CCR7 selection, thereby excluding terminally differentiated effector memory CD45RA+ cells. Generated by immunoSEQ multiplex PCR, the TCRdb table keeps only in-frame clones and is missing some. The top ten hold 1.2% of the sample, which has 1.5 million to 2.5 million clones, just under 95% seen once. Material for sequencing was naive CD8+ T cells sorted from blood. These receptor sequences come from a man in his late teens or twenties in good health.

The V and J genes are TRBV30 and TRBJ2-7; 7 bases agree with TRBD1. CDR3 length: 11 amino acids. The germline V gene encodes CDR1 GTSNPN and CDR2 SVGIG (reference sequence). V dropped 7 bases and J dropped 3; count of bases not matched to a gene: 3. The CDR3 loop is CALGQNYEQYF. CDR3 sequence (DNA): TGTGCCTTGGGACAGAACTACGAGCAGTACTTC.

A remark on this clone: Other DNA sequences in the same sample also yield this CDR3. The chain uses TRBV6-5 and TRBJ2-7; D not certain. There are 13 residues in the CDR3. Trimming left V 5 bases short and J 2 bases short, with 10 bases between. CDR1 and CDR2 (germline): MNHEY, SVGAGI. Here the CDR3 DNA reads TGTGCCAGCAGTACGGGCGAAACCTACGAGCAGTACTTC. Its protein is CASSTGETYEQYF.

The rearrangement joins TRBV9 to TRBJ2-7; D remains unclear. V was trimmed by 0 bases and J by 3 bases, leaving 7 bases between them. The length of the CDR3 is 13 residues. Germline CDR1 SGDLS, CDR2 YYNGEE. The CDR3 DNA follows: TGTGCCAGCAGCGTAGCTGAATACTACGAGCAGTACTTC. This codes for CASSVAEYYEQYF.